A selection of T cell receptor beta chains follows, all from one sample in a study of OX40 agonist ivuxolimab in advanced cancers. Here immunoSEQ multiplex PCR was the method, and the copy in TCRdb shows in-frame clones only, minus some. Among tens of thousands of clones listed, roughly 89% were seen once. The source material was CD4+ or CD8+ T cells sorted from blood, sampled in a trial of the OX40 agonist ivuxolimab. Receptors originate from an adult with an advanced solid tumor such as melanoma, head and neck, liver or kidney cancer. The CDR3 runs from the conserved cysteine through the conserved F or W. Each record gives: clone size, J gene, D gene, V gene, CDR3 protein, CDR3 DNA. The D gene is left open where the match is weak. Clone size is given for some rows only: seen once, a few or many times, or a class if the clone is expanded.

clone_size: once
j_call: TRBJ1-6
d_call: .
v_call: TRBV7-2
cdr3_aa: CASSGGWGANSPLHF
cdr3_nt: TGTGCCAGCAGCGGTGGGTGGGGGGCCAATTCACCCCTCCACTTT

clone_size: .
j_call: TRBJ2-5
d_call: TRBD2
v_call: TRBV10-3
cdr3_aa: CAISDLAGGTQYF
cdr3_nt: TGTGCCATCAGTGATCTAGCGGGGGGGACCCAGTACTTC

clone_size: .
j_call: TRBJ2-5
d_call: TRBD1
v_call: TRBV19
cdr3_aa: CASSIVGTGGRETQYF
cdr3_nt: TGTGCCAGTAGTATAGTAGGGACAGGGGGCCGAGAGACCCAGTACTTC

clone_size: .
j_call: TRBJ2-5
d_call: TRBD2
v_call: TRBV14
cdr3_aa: CASSQALLAGGRETQYF
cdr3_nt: TGTGCCAGCAGCCAAGCGTTACTAGCGGGAGGGCGGGAGACCCAGTACTTC

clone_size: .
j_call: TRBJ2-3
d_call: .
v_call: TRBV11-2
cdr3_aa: CASRPLGGTQYF
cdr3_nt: TGTGCCAGCAGACCCCTAGGGGGTACGCAGTATTTT

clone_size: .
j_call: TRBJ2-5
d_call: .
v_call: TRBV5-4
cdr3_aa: CASSNTGWQETQYF
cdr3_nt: TGTGCCAGCAGCAATACAGGGTGGCAAGAGACCCAGTACTTC

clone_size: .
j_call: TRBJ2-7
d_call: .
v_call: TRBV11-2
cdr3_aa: CASSLYPTRGYEQYF
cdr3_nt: TGTGCCAGCAGCTTATATCCGACGAGGGGATACGAGCAGTACTTC

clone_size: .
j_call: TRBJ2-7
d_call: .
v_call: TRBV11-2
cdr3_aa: CASSFTWGYEQYF
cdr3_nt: TGTGCCAGCAGCTTTACATGGGGTTACGAGCAGTACTTC

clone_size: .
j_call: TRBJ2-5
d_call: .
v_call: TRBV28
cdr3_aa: CASSFWAGQETQYF
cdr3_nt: TGTGCCAGCAGTTTTTGGGCGGGGCAAGAGACCCAGTACTTC

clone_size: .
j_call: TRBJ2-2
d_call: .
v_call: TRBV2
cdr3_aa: CASRERQANTGELFF
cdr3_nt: TGTGCCAGCAGAGAAAGACAGGCCAACACCGGGGAGCTGTTTTTT

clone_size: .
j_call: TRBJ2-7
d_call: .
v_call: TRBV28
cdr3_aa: CASSPMRGRRWSSYEQYF
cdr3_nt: TGTGCCAGCAGCCCGATGAGGGGGAGGAGGTGGAGCTCCTACGAGCAGTACTTC

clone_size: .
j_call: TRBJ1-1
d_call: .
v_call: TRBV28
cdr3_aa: CASRMNTEAFF
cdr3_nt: TGTGCCAGCAGGATGAACACTGAAGCTTTCTTT

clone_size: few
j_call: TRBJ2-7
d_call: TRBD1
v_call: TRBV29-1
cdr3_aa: CSVLDRSYEQYF
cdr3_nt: TGCAGCGTCCTGGACAGGTCGTACGAGCAGTACTTC

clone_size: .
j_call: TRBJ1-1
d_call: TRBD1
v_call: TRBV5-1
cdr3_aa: CASRLGQGSTEAFF
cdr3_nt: TGCGCCAGCAGGCTGGGACAGGGGTCCACTGAAGCTTTCTTT

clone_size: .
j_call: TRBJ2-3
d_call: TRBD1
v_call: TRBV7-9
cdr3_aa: CASSPYRGAPDTQYF
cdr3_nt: TGTGCCAGCAGCCCTTACAGGGGGGCACCAGATACGCAGTATTTT

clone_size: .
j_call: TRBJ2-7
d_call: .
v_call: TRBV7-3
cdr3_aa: CASSLRPGTEDEQYF
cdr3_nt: TGTGCCAGCAGCTTAAGGCCCGGGACCGAGGACGAGCAGTACTTC

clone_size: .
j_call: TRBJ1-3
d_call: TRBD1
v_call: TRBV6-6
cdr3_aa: CASSSPGQGDTIYF
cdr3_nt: TGTGCCAGCAGTTCCCCGGGACAGGGTGACACCATATATTTT

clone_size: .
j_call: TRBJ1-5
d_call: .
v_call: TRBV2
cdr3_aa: CASSEVEFYQPQHF
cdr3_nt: TGTGCCAGCAGTGAAGTTGAATTCTATCAGCCCCAGCATTTT

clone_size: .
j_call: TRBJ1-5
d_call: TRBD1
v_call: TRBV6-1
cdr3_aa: CASSLDRGFGQPQHF
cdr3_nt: TGTGCCAGCAGTTTGGACAGGGGCTTTGGTCAGCCCCAGCATTTT

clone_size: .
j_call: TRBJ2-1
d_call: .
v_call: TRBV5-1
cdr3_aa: CASSLAGPSSYNEQFF
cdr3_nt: TGCGCCAGCAGCTTGGCGGGACCCAGCTCCTACAATGAGCAGTTCTTC

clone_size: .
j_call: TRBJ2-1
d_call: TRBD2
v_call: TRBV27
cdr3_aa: CASSEIGRLLINEQFF
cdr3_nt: TGTGCCAGCAGTGAGATCGGGAGGCTACTTATTAATGAGCAGTTCTTC

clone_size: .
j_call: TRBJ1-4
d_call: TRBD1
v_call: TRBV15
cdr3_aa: CATSRVGTGDEKLFF
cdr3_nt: TGTGCCACCAGCAGAGTGGGGACAGGGGATGAAAAACTGTTTTTT